This entry lists 16 T cell receptor beta chains sequenced from one sample in a study of chemoradiotherapy in HPV16-positive cancers. TCRdb keeps only in-frame clones here, not all; method: immunoSEQ multiplex PCR. The repertoire has about 1,800 clones, 70% to 85% of them found once; the top ten carry over 5%. The starting material was tumor tissue, obtained from a patient who underwent chemoradiotherapy. These receptors were taken from a human donor with HPV-associated anogenital cancer.

This clone has only one observation. The chain couples TRBV11-2 to TRBJ2-5; D is possibly TRBD1 (5 bases). From germline, CDR1 is SGHAT and CDR2 FQNNGV. V was cut by 5 bases and J by 5 bases, with 9 bases left in between. The CDR3 runs 12 residues. In nucleotides, the CDR3 is TGTGCCAGCAGCCAGAACAGGGAGACCCAGTACTTC. As protein: CASSQNRETQYF. The full variable domain, rest sourced from reference TRBV11-2 and TRBJ2-5, is EAGVAQSPRYKIIEKRQSVAFWCNPISGHATLYWYQQILGQGPKLLIQFQNNGVVDDSQLPKDRFSAERLKGVDSTLKIQPAKLEDSAVYLCASSQNRETQYFGPGTRLLVL.

V and J are TRBV28 and TRBJ2-7; D is perhaps TRBD1 or TRBD2 (5 bases each). CDR1 and CDR2 (germline): MDHEN, SYDVKM. V dropped 5 bases and J dropped 4 bases, with 18 bases sitting between them. The length of the CDR3 is 15 residues. Here the CDR3 DNA reads TGTGCCAGCAGTCCCACAAGGGACGGAATGTACGAGCAGTACTTC. It specifies CASSPTRDGMYEQYF.

V is TRBV10-3 and J is TRBJ2-2, with TRBD2 matching 7 bases. Germline-derived CDR1 and CDR2 are ENHRY and SYGVKD. The ends lost 9 bases at V and 4 bases at J; junction bases unmatched: 5. The CDR3 covers 13 residues. CDR3: CAIAGRTTGELFF. DNA for the CDR3: TGTGCCATAGCGGGAAGGACCACCGGGGAGCTGTTTTTT.

The chain recombines TRBV9 with TRBJ1-6; unclear D gene. The CDR3 runs to 13 residues. In germline, CDR1 is SGDLS, CDR2 YYNGEE. Trimming shortened V by 4 bases and J by 19 bases, and 21 bases separated the two germline ends. DNA of the CDR3: TGTGCCAGCAGCCAGAGCCCGGATCACCCCCCTCACTTT. Its translation: CASSQSPDHPPHF.

The chain recombines TRBV7-9 with TRBJ2-3; D ambiguous. V lost 5 bases and J lost 5, with 5 bases in between. The CDR3 contains 11 residues. The germline V gene has CDR1 SEHNR and CDR2 FQNEAQ (reference sequence). The CDR3 here is CASSPIDTQYF. CDR3 nucleotides: TGTGCCAGCAGCCCGATAGATACGCAGTATTTT.

The gene calls are TRBV30 and TRBJ2-3; 10 nucleotides align to TRBD2. This CDR3 comprises 14 residues. V trimming: 5 bases; J trimming: 7 bases; junction bases outside the gene matches: 9. Germline CDR1 and CDR2: GTSNPN and SVGIG (reference sequence). The CDR3 bases are TGTGCCTGGGGAAGCGGGGGGGCCCTATATACGCAGTATTTT. Protein product: CAWGSGGALYTQYF.

This chain links TRBV9 with TRBJ2-2, with D possibly being TRBD1 or TRBD2 (7 bases each). The CDR3 is 16 residues long. The V gene's germline CDR1 is SGDLS and CDR2 YYNGEE. The V and J ends lost 4 bases and 6 bases respectively, with 19 bases between them. DNA for the CDR3: TGTGCCAGCAGCTCCTCCCCGACAGGGAGGGCCGGGGAGCTGTTTTTT. Its protein is CASSSSPTGRAGELFF.

The rearrangement uses TRBV2 and TRBJ2-1, with D hard to call. The CDR3 covers 14 residues. The V gene lost 4 bases and the J gene lost 7 bases, with 14 bases spanning the gap. CDR1 and CDR2 from the germline V gene are SNHLY and FYNNEI. CDR3 DNA sequence: TGTGCCAGCAGTGTCTCTTGGGTCGGAAATGAGCAGTTCTTC. Protein: CASSVSWVGNEQFF.

The DNA of the CDR3 is TGTGCCAGCAGTGCCACCGGGTCCGAGAACACTGAAGCTTTCTTT. Translating gives CASSATGSENTEAFF. The chain uses TRBV2 and TRBJ1-1, with unresolved D. V shed 4 bases and J shed 1 base, with 13 bases lying between them. Germline V gives CDR1 SNHLY, CDR2 FYNNEI. The CDR3 loop spans 15 amino acids.

This clone was counted between two and nine times. This chain connects TRBV2 to TRBJ1-5; no definite D call. Germline V gene sequence: CDR1 SNHLY, CDR2 FYNNEI. The ends were cut back, 4 bases at V and 7 bases at J, with 11 bases in the middle. CDR3 length equals 13 residues. The CDR3 spells CASSAGDGQPQHF. CDR3 sequence (DNA): TGTGCCAGCAGTGCTGGTGATGGGCAGCCCCAGCATTTT.

The V gene is TRBV30, the J gene TRBJ1-2; D gene uncertain. Germline CDR1 is GTSNPN and CDR2 is SVGIG (reference sequence). The CDR3 has 14 residues. V lost 4 bases and J lost 6, with 18 bases in between. The CDR3 loop reads CAWTGGLSVDGYTF. The CDR3 coding sequence is TGTGCCTGGACTGGAGGTCTGTCCGTGGATGGCTACACCTTC.

J is TRBJ1-6 and V is TRBV27, with D maybe TRBD1 (6 bases). Germline V gene data show CDR1 as MNHEY and CDR2 as SMNVEV (reference sequence). With 5 bases removed from V and 9 bases from J, the gap between germline ends came to 14 bases. The CDR3 is 14 amino acids. The CDR3 nucleotides are TGTGCCAGCAGTCCCCACAGGGACGGTTCACCCCTCCACTTT. It translates to CASSPHRDGSPLHF.

J is TRBJ2-7 and V is TRBV29-1; 10 bases are a match to TRBD2. The germline V gene encodes CDR1 SQVTM and CDR2 ANQGSEA. CDR3 length: 15 residues. V shed 6 bases, J shed 0 bases, and the junction held 8 bases outside the gene matches. CDR3 sequence: CSVLAGELSSYEQYF. CDR3 bases: TGCAGCGTCCTAGCGGGAGAGTTAAGCTCCTACGAGCAGTACTTC.

The J gene is TRBJ2-3, the V gene TRBV28; 8 nucleotides match TRBD1. Looked up from germline, CDR1 is MDHEN and CDR2 is SYDVKM. This CDR3 spans 18 amino acids. Trimming removed 8 bases from V and 5 bases from J; junction bases left unmatched: 21. The CDR3 nucleotides are TGTGCCAGCGCATCCTGGCGTAGGACAGGGCTCCGGAAAGATACGCAGTATTTT. This sequence encodes CASASWRRTGLRKDTQYF.

The chain employs TRBV6-1 and TRBJ1-5; D unresolved. Deletions cut 4 bases from V and 3 bases from J, with 10 bases between. The CDR3 consists of 14 residues. Germline loops: CDR1 MNHNS, CDR2 SASEGT. CDR3 residues: CASSGSGVNQPQHF. DNA for the CDR3: TGTGCCAGCAGTGGAAGTGGGGTCAATCAGCCCCAGCATTTT.

This clone was detected only once. The chain joins TRBV4-1 to TRBJ2-6, with unresolved D. This CDR3 is 16 amino acids long. V was clipped by 0 bases and J by 1 base, with 7 bases between them. CDR1 MGHRA and CDR2 YSYEKL come from the germline V gene. The CDR3 DNA sequence: TGCGCCAGCAGCCAAGATTTGGGATCTGGGGCCAACGTCCTGACTTTC. It codes for CASSQDLGSGANVLTF.